Given below is one TCR beta chain in context. The target antigen is unknown. The data belong to a study of T-cell reconstitution after alpha-beta-depleted transplantation in children. Study conclusions and caveats: From newly produced T cells came most of the T-cell counts and diversity one year after transplant. There were some patients whose high TCRbeta diversity at day 60 came from surviving recipient T cells and thymic progenitors. Several hundred rapidly expanded clones from non-depleted graft cells reportedly supplied alpha-beta T cells about two months post-transplant.

Construction of the TCRbeta library involved unique molecular identifiers. TCRdb used MiXCR to reprocess the PCR reads, holding one entry per CDR3 protein. Of just under 250,000 distinct CDR3 sequences listed, roughly 23% are singletons. Germline CDR1 reads SGHVS; CDR2 reads FNYEAQ. CDR3 size: 13 residues. Trimming left V 8 bases short and J 3 bases short, with 10 bases between. Sequenced here: PBMCs, sampled before TCRalphabeta/CD19-depleted stem cell transplant. The receptor comes from a girl aged 2-10 years with Fanconi anemia, due to receive a stem cell transplant. The V call is TRBV7-6, the J call TRBJ2-2, with unresolved D. CDR3 residues: CASAVGDTGELFF. Here the CDR3 DNA reads TGTGCCAGCGCGGTTGGGGACACCGGGGAGCTGTTTTTT.